The 9 T cell receptor beta chains listed next were all sequenced from one sample in a study of blood T cell repertoires in COVID-19. TCRdb keeps only in-frame clones here, not all; method: immunoSEQ multiplex PCR. This sample has roughly 430,000 clones; approximately 85% occur once, and the top ten carry over 2%. Sequencing used PBMCs or T cells enriched from blood (not recorded which). The receptors were gathered from a woman in her thirties or forties with acute COVID-19.

The chain recombines TRBV2 with TRBJ2-1; 8 nucleotides align to TRBD2. The trim removed 5 bases at V and 6 bases at J, leaving 9 bases unmatched. Germline lookup yields CDR1 SNHLY and CDR2 FYNNEI. The CDR3 has 15 residues. CDR3 amino acids: CASSTSGLAGNEQFF. CDR3 nucleotide sequence: TGTGCCAGCAGTACCTCAGGACTAGCAGGCAATGAGCAGTTCTTC.

The rearrangement uses TRBV3-1 (or the pseudogene TRBV3-2) and TRBJ2-3, with 10 bases that match TRBD2. V gave up 4 bases and J gave up 3 bases; unmatched junction bases: 4. The CDR3 has 15 residues. The germline V gene encodes CDR1 LGHDT and CDR2 YNNKEL (reference sequence). CDR3 in DNA: TGTGCCAGCAGCCCGGTAGCGGGGGGAACAGATACGCAGTATTTT. Translated: CASSPVAGGTDTQYF.

The chain is built from TRBV12-1 and TRBJ1-3; the table's D call of TRBD1 was not tested on the DNA. TRBV12-1 is termed a pseudogene. The CDR3 runs to 14 residues. CDR3 in amino acids: CASSSYRGQNTIYF. DNA for the CDR3: TGTGCCAGCAGCTCTTACAGGGGCCAAAACACCATATATTTT.

The V call is TRBV29-1, the J call TRBJ1-2, with no clear D. Trimming pared 5 bases from V and 0 bases from J, leaving 13 bases between. The CDR3 extends over 14 amino acids. Germline values: CDR1 SQVTM, CDR2 ANQGSEA. The CDR3: CSVSQVVTNYGYTF. DNA of the CDR3: TGCAGCGTTTCCCAGGTCGTGACTAACTATGGCTACACCTTC.

The chain recombines TRBV5-4 with TRBJ2-1; perhaps TRBD1 as D (5 bases). The CDR3 contains 13 residues. Germline CDR1 SGHNT, CDR2 YYREEE (reference sequence). V dropped 4 bases and J dropped 4 bases, with 9 bases sitting between them. The CDR3 here is CASSGRQYNEQFF. The CDR3 DNA is TGTGCCAGCAGCGGTCGACAGTACAATGAGCAGTTCTTC.

Regarding this clone: Other DNA sequences of this sample code for an identical CDR3. This chain connects TRBV6-5 to TRBJ2-2; tentatively, D is TRBD2 (5 bases). This CDR3 comprises 13 residues. V was shortened by 2 bases and J by 5 bases, with 6 bases between the two germline ends. The germline CDR1 and CDR2 sequences are MNHEY and SVGAGI. DNA of the CDR3: TGTGCCAGCAGTTACGGAGGAACCGGGGAGCTGTTTTTT. Its protein product is CASSYGGTGELFF.

The V gene is TRBV19, the J gene TRBJ2-7; tentative D call: TRBD1 (5 bases). V shed 0 bases and J shed 2 bases, with 11 bases lying between them. The CDR3 has 15 residues. Germline V lookup: CDR1 LNHDA, CDR2 SQIVND (reference sequence). The chain's CDR3 is CASSIDDQGTYEQYF. The CDR3, as DNA: TGTGCCAGTAGTATAGATGACCAGGGCACCTACGAGCAGTACTTC.

This chain connects TRBV19 to TRBJ1-4; D gene unclear. This CDR3 spans 12 amino acids. V lost 2 bases and J lost 8, with 6 bases in between. Germline V CDR1 and CDR2: LNHDA, SQIVND (reference sequence). For the CDR3, the DNA is TGTGCCAGTAGTATATCGAGAGAAAAACTGTTTTTT. Protein: CASSISREKLFF.

The table lists this clone with a few counts. The chain has TRBV3-1 (or the pseudogene TRBV3-2) and TRBJ1-1; 7 positions agree with TRBD1. This CDR3 has 12 amino acids. After removal of 4 bases from V and 8 bases from J, the junction contained 4 bases not matched to a gene. Germline loops: CDR1 LGHDT, CDR2 YNNKEL (reference sequence). The CDR3 sequence: CASSPNRGEAFF. For the CDR3, the DNA is TGTGCCAGCAGCCCCAACAGGGGAGAAGCTTTCTTT.